This entry lists 3 T cell receptor beta chains sequenced from one sample in a study of CD8 T cells in ankylosing spondylitis. TCRdb reprocessed the 5' RACE reads via MiXCR and lists one record per CDR3 protein. This sample has some 150,000 distinct CDR3 sequences, with under 45% found just once. Sequenced: synovial fluid, either unsorted or a sorted T cell fraction (not recorded which). All receptors come from a male donor with ankylosing spondylitis.

J is TRBJ1-2 and V is TRBV13; 7 nucleotides line up with TRBD1. Germline CDR1 reads PRHDT; CDR2 reads FYEKMQ (reference sequence). V dropped 6 bases and J dropped 2; count of bases not matched to a gene: 12. The CDR3 has 16 amino acids. CDR3 DNA: TGTGCCAGCAGGCGGACAGGTCGTGGGGAAAACTATGGCTACACCTTC. The encoded protein is CASRRTGRGENYGYTF.

The chain employs TRBV27 and TRBJ2-1; D gene uncertain. V lost 2 bases and J lost 7, with 9 bases in between. Germline lookup yields CDR1 MNHEY and CDR2 SMNVEV (reference sequence). The CDR3 runs 13 residues. The CDR3 DNA follows: TGTGCCAGCAGTTTAGGAGCTGGGAATGAGCAGTTCTTC. This encodes CASSLGAGNEQFF.

This clonotype showed up just a few times. The chain couples TRBV7-9 to TRBJ1-1; D is uncertain. The CDR3 sequence is 10 residues long. CDR1 and CDR2 from the germline V gene are SEHNR and FQNEAQ (reference sequence). With 3 bases removed from V and 8 bases from J, the gap between germline ends came to 4 bases. CDR3: CASSLREAFF. The CDR3 nucleotides are TGTGCCAGCAGCTTGAGGGAAGCTTTCTTT.